These 22 T cell receptor beta chains came from one sample sequenced in a study of cytomegalovirus exposure and HLA in healthy donors. Primers: 60 Vbeta forward and 13 Jbeta reverse. Generated by immunoSEQ multiplex PCR, the TCRdb table keeps only in-frame clones and is missing some. The table for this sample gives 150,000 or so clones. Material: PBMCs. All receptors derive from a woman aged 45-65 years in good health and CMV-seronegative.

The chain carries TRBV5-1 and TRBJ1-6; D gene unclear. The CDR3 runs 15 residues. Germline CDR1 reads SGHRS; CDR2 reads YFSETQ. V gave up 0 bases and J gave up 8 bases, with 12 bases separating them. CDR3 nucleotide sequence: TGCGCCAGCAGCTTGGTTTGGACTAGCGATTCACCCCTCCACTTT. Amino acids: CASSLVWTSDSPLHF. Based on the CDR3 plus reference TRBV5-1 and TRBJ1-6, the full variable domain is KAGVTQTPRYLIKTRGQQVTLSCSPISGHRSVSWYQQTPGQGLQFLFEYFSETQRNKGNFPGRFSGRQFSNSRSEMNVSTLELGDSALYLCASSLVWTSDSPLHFGNGTRLTVT.

J is TRBJ2-3 and V is TRBV18; TRBD2 aligns across 12 bases. Trimming took 0 bases from V and 5 from J; bases not matched to a gene: 3. The V gene's germline CDR1 is KGHSH and CDR2 LQKENI. CDR3 size: 16 residues. CDR3: CASSPPTSGGKDTQYF. The CDR3, as DNA: TGTGCCAGCTCACCACCGACTAGCGGGGGTAAAGATACGCAGTATTTT.

The V gene is TRBV4-2, the J gene TRBJ2-7, with 11 bases identical to TRBD1. The V gene end was trimmed by 2 bases and the J gene end by 3 bases; junction bases not matched to a gene: 3. Germline CDR1 is LGHNA and CDR2 is YNFKEQ. The CDR3 is made up of 15 amino acids. CDR3 in DNA: TGTGCCAGCAGCCAAACGGACAGGGGGCACTACGAGCAGTACTTC. Its protein is CASSQTDRGHYEQYF.

The V gene is TRBV2, the J gene TRBJ1-3, with D maybe TRBD1 (5 bases). CDR1 is SNHLY and CDR2 is FYNNEI in the germline V gene. This CDR3 has 15 amino acids. V was clipped by 10 bases and J by 0 bases, with 16 bases between them. As DNA, the CDR3 is TGTGCCACCGACAGTGGCTCCTCCTCTGGAAACACCATATATTTT. It is translated as CATDSGSSSGNTIYF. The complete variable domain, with remaining parts taken from reference TRBV2 and TRBJ1-3, reads EPEVTQTPSHQVTQMGQEVILRCVPISNHLYFYWYRQILGQKVEFLVSFYNNEISEKSEIFDDQFSVERPDGSNFTLKIRSTKLEDSAMYFCATDSGSSSGNTIYFGEGSWLTVV.

The V call is TRBV19, the J call TRBJ1-2; D remains ambiguous. This CDR3 is built from 15 residues. Trimming pared 3 bases from V and 2 bases from J, leaving 13 bases between. Germline CDR1 LNHDA, CDR2 SQIVND (reference sequence). This CDR3 reads CASSIPLSFNYGYTF. The CDR3 DNA sequence: TGTGCCAGTAGTATCCCGCTTAGTTTCAACTATGGCTACACCTTC. Combining the CDR3 with reference TRBV19 and TRBJ1-2 gives the whole variable domain DGGITQSPKYLFRKEGQNVTLSCEQNLNHDAMYWYRQDPGQGLRLIYYSQIVNDFQKGDIAEGYSVSREKKESFPLTVTSAQKNPTAFYLCASSIPLSFNYGYTFGSGTRLTVV.

CDR3 in DNA: TGTGCCAGCAGCTTAGGTCACCGGGACAGGGGTTCTGGCTACACCTTC. Its translation is CASSLGHRDRGSGYTF. The gene calls are TRBV7-2 and TRBJ1-2; the match to TRBD1 covers 10 bases. Trimming removed 1 base from V and 7 bases from J; junction bases left unmatched: 9. Germline lookup yields CDR1 SGHTA and CDR2 FQGNSA. The CDR3 length is 16 residues.

The CDR3 DNA is TGTGCCAGCAGGGTTGTAGCGGCGGTTTACACCGGGGAGCTGTTTTTT. Translated, it gives CASRVVAAVYTGELFF. The V and J genes are TRBV7-2 and TRBJ2-2; TRBD2 might be the D (6 bases). The CDR3 contains 16 residues. CDR1 and CDR2 (germline): SGHTA, FQGNSA. V was clipped by 6 bases and J by 3 bases, with 17 bases between them.

This chain connects TRBV25-1 to TRBJ2-3, with TRBD2 matching over 11 bases. CDR3 length: 16 residues. With 4 bases clipped from V and 4 bases from J, the junction kept 7 bases outside the gene matches. Germline V gene sequence: CDR1 MGHDK, CDR2 SYGVNS. The CDR3 bases are TGTGCCAGCAGTGCACGGCTAGCGGGGGGCGCAGATACGCAGTATTTT. Its protein is CASSARLAGGADTQYF.

The J gene is TRBJ2-1, the V gene TRBV10-3; 14 bases map to TRBD2. Germline V gives CDR1 ENHRY, CDR2 SYGVKD. V lost 8 bases, J lost 5 bases, and 5 bases stayed unmatched. The CDR3 extends over 15 amino acids. The CDR3 coding sequence is TGTGCCATCTCGGGACTAGCGGGGGCCAACAATGAGCAGTTCTTC. It codes for CAISGLAGANNEQFF.

V is TRBV14 and J is TRBJ2-2; 10 positions agree with TRBD2. The CDR3 is made up of 19 amino acids. Germline trimming cut 4 bases from V and 0 bases from J; bases unmatched to any gene: 11. CDR1 and CDR2 (germline): SGHDN, FVKESK. DNA for the CDR3: TGTGCCAGCAGCCCCCGACTAGCGGGTCCCCTCACGAACACCGGGGAGCTGTTTTTT. Translation gives CASSPRLAGPLTNTGELFF. The full variable domain, its missing parts supplied by reference TRBV14 and TRBJ2-2, is EAGVTQFPSHSVIEKGQTVTLRCDPISGHDNLYWYRRVMGKEIKFLLHFVKESKQDESGMPNNRFLAERTGGTYSTLKVQPAELEDSGVYFCASSPRLAGPLTNTGELFFGEGSRLTVL.

J is TRBJ2-5 and V is TRBV30; 9 nucleotides align to TRBD1. Unmatched junction bases numbered 21, after V lost 7 bases and J lost 3 bases. CDR3 length: 18 residues. Germline V gene lookup returns CDR1 GTSNPN and CDR2 SVGIG (reference sequence). This CDR3 reads CALDRGSEAGTSEETQYF. The CDR3 region has the DNA TGTGCCTTGGACAGGGGCTCGGAGGCGGGAACCTCAGAAGAGACCCAGTACTTC.

The genes are TRBV4-1 and TRBJ2-5; 7 bases map to TRBD1. This CDR3 spans 13 amino acids. The junction had 4 bases not matched to a gene; V was cut back by 3 bases and J by 6 bases. CDR1 is MGHRA, CDR2 YSYEKL, per germline. The CDR3 DNA is TGCGCCAGCAGCCAGGACAGGAGGCAGACCCAGTACTTC. This encodes CASSQDRRQTQYF.

This chain connects TRBV13 to TRBJ2-7; 8 positions match TRBD2. Germline V gene data show CDR1 as PRHDT and CDR2 as FYEKMQ (reference sequence). The CDR3 consists of 16 residues. V was pared by 0 bases and J by 2 bases, with 6 bases of the junction left unmatched. CDR3 residues: CASSLGASGRTYEQYF. The CDR3 nucleotides are TGTGCCAGCAGCTTAGGGGCCAGCGGGAGAACCTACGAGCAGTACTTC. Looking up the rest from reference TRBV13 and TRBJ2-7 gives the full variable domain: AAGVIQSPRHLIKEKRETATLKCYPIPRHDTVYWYQQGPGQDPQFLISFYEKMQSDKGSIPDRFSAQQFSDYHSELNMSSLELGDSALYFCASSLGASGRTYEQYFGPGTRLTVT.

The gene calls are TRBV4-1 and TRBJ1-4; no reliable D call. CDR1 MGHRA and CDR2 YSYEKL come from the germline V gene. The V and J ends lost 3 bases and 11 bases respectively, with 10 bases between them. The CDR3 contains 12 residues. The CDR3 DNA reads TGCGCCAGCAGCCATGAAAAACGGAAACTGTTTTTT. As protein: CASSHEKRKLFF.

The CDR3 protein is CASSGETGANQPQHF. For the CDR3, the DNA is TGTGCCAGCAGTGGGGAGACAGGGGCCAATCAGCCCCAGCATTTT. V gene TRBV6-1 combines with J gene TRBJ1-5; 8 positions agree with TRBD1. This CDR3 has 15 residues. The V gene end was trimmed by 4 bases and the J gene end by 3 bases; junction bases not matched to a gene: 5. Germline CDR1 MNHNS, CDR2 SASEGT.

The V call is TRBV4-1, the J call TRBJ2-5; 8 bases map to TRBD2. The V gene end was trimmed by 4 bases and the J gene end by 4 bases; junction bases not matched to a gene: 11. CDR3 length: 16 amino acids. The germline V gene encodes CDR1 MGHRA and CDR2 YSYEKL. This CDR3 reads CASSRLAGLVRETQYF. The CDR3 nucleotides read TGCGCCAGCAGCCGCCTTGCGGGACTAGTCCGAGAGACCCAGTACTTC.

The chain has TRBV5-1 and TRBJ2-7, with TRBD2 as a possible D gene (6 bases). Deletions cut 3 bases from V and 2 bases from J, with 15 bases between. CDR3 size: 15 residues. CDR1 SGHRS and CDR2 YFSETQ come from the germline V gene. CDR3 in DNA: TGCGCCAGCAGCTACCTTAGCGGTTTTGCCTACGAGCAGTACTTC. Translating gives CASSYLSGFAYEQYF.

The chain has TRBV11-1 and TRBJ2-5; possible D gene TRBD1, 6 bases. In germline, CDR1 is SGHAT, CDR2 FQDESV (reference sequence). This CDR3 has 15 residues. V was trimmed by 4 bases and J by 3 bases, leaving 15 bases between them. CDR3 sequence reads: CASSSNGQKEETQYF. The CDR3 nucleotides are TGTGCCAGCAGCTCTAACGGACAGAAAGAAGAGACCCAGTACTTC. The complete variable domain, with remaining parts taken from reference TRBV11-1 and TRBJ2-5, reads EAEVAQSPRYKITEKSQAVAFWCDPISGHATLYWYRQILGQGPELLVQFQDESVVDDSQLPKDRFSAERLKGVDSTLKIQPAELGDSAMYLCASSSNGQKEETQYFGPGTRLLVL.

The chain couples TRBV19 to TRBJ2-7, with 9 nucleotides matching TRBD1. J was trimmed by 4 bases and V by 6 bases; bases with no gene match: 4. Germline CDR1 reads LNHDA; CDR2 reads SQIVND (reference sequence). The CDR3 sequence is 13 residues long. The CDR3 reads CASSTGQGYEQYF. Written as DNA, the CDR3 is TGTGCCAGTAGCACGGGACAGGGTTACGAGCAGTACTTC.

The chain uses TRBV19 and TRBJ2-7; 10 bases line up with TRBD1. J gave up 3 bases and V 5 bases, and 7 bases lay outside the gene matches. CDR1 and CDR2 from the germline V gene are LNHDA and SQIVND (reference sequence). The length of the CDR3 is 15 residues. CDR3 residues: CASSSPGQGFYEQYF. CDR3 in DNA: TGTGCCAGTAGTTCTCCGGGACAGGGGTTCTACGAGCAGTACTTC. The entire variable domain, with the rest obtained from reference TRBV19 and TRBJ2-7, is as follows: DGGITQSPKYLFRKEGQNVTLSCEQNLNHDAMYWYRQDPGQGLRLIYYSQIVNDFQKGDIAEGYSVSREKKESFPLTVTSAQKNPTAFYLCASSSPGQGFYEQYFGPGTRLTVT.

The V call is TRBV9, the J call TRBJ2-6; 8 nucleotides agree with TRBD1. The CDR3 extends over 20 amino acids. J was trimmed by 2 bases and V by 0 bases; bases with no gene match: 13. Germline values: CDR1 SGDLS, CDR2 YYNGEE. Here the CDR3 reads CASSVAPGGAFGAGANVLTF. DNA of the CDR3: TGTGCCAGCAGCGTAGCCCCAGGGGGCGCTTTTGGGGCTGGGGCCAACGTCCTGACTTTC.

V usage is TRBV7-9 and J usage is TRBJ2-1, with D maybe TRBD2 (5 bases). Between the trimmed V and J ends, which lost 5 bases and 6 bases, there was a span of 14 bases. The CDR3 is 14 amino acids. Germline CDR1 SEHNR, CDR2 FQNEAQ (reference sequence). This CDR3 is CASSPPSGVNEQFF. CDR3 nucleotides: TGTGCCAGCAGCCCACCGTCCGGGGTCAATGAGCAGTTCTTC.